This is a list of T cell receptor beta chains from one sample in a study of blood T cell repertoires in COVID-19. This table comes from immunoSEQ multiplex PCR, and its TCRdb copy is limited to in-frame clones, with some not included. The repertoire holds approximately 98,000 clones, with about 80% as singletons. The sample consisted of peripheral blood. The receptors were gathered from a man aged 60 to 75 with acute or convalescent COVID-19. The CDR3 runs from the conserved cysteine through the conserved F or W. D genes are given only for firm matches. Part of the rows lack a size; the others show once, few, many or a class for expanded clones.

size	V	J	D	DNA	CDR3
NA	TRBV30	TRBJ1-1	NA	TGTGCCTGGAGCCGAGGTAGAACCTCAGCAGCTTTCTTT	CAWSRGRTSAAFF
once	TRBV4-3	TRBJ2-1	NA	TGCGCCAGCAGCCAGGGTCTAGCCCGTGAGCAGTTCTTC	CASSQGLAREQFF
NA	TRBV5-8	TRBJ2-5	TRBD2	TGTGCCAGCAGCTCCGGACTAGCGGAAAAACAAGAGACCCAGTACTTC	CASSSGLAEKQETQYF
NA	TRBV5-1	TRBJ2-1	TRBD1	TGCGCCAGCAGCCCGGACAGGGGGCGCGGGGTTGAGCAGTTCTTC	CASSPDRGRGVEQFF
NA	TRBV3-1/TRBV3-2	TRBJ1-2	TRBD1	TGTGCCACCGGAGGGGGGACAGGGAGTACCTATGGCTACACCTTC	CATGGGTGSTYGYTF
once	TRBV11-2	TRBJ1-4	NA	TGTGCCAGCAGCCTATCCTCGAATGAAAAACTGTTTTTT	CASSLSSNEKLFF
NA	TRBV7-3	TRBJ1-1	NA	TGTGCCAGCAGCCCGACAGTGAACACTGAAGCTTTCTTT	CASSPTVNTEAFF
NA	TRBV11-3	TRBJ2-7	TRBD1	TGTGCCAGCAGCCCCAGGGGGCCCTACGAGCAGTACTTC	CASSPRGPYEQYF
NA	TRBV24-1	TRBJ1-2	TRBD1	TGTGCCACCAGTGGCCGGGACAGCTACGATGGCTACACCTTC	CATSGRDSYDGYTF
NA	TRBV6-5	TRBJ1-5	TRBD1	TGTGCCAGCAGTTCTCCCGGACAGGGACAACAGCCCCAGCATTTT	CASSSPGQGQQPQHF
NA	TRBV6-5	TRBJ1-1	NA	TGTGCCAGCAGTTACTCAAGGGGGTACGGCACTGAAGCTTTCTTT	CASSYSRGYGTEAFF
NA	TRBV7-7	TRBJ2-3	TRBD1	TGTGCCAGCAGCTTAGGTCTTCAGGGGGAAGCAGATACGCAGTATTTT	CASSLGLQGEADTQYF
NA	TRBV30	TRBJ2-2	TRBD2	TGTGCCTGGAGTGGGGCGCTAGCGGAGTACACCGGGGAGCTGTTTTTT	CAWSGALAEYTGELFF
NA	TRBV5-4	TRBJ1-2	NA	TGTGCCAGCAGCTTCGGGGGGAGGGATGGCTACACCTTC	CASSFGGRDGYTF
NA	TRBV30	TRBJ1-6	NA	TGTGCCTGGAGTGAACTAGCGGGATCACCCCTCCACTTT	CAWSELAGSPLHF
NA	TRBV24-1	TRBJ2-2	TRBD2	TGTGCCACCAGTGATTCGGGAGGGGCGACCGGGGAGCTGTTTTTT	CATSDSGGATGELFF
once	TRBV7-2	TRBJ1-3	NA	TGTGCCAGCACCCTAGATCGTCCGGGAAACACCATATATTTT	CASTLDRPGNTIYF
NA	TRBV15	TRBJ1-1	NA	TGTGCCACCAGCAGAGATCAGATGGAAGCTTTCTTT	CATSRDQMEAFF
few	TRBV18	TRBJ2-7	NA	TGTGCCAGCTCACCACCTGCCGGAGACGAGCAGTACTTC	CASSPPAGDEQYF
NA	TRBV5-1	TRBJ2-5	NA	TGCGCCAGCAGCGCGGGGGCGGGGACACAAGAGACCCAGTACTTC	CASSAGAGTQETQYF
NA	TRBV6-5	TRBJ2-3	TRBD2	TGTGCCAGCAGTTCCCCTAGCGGGAGATACGATACGCAGTATTTT	CASSSPSGRYDTQYF
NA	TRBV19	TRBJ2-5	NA	TGTGCCAGTAGTCCCTCGGCGGGGGCCCTGGGGCAAGAGACCCAGTACTTC	CASSPSAGALGQETQYF
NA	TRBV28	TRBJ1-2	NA	TGTGCCAGCAGTCCAAGCGGAACAGGGAAACTCTCCTATGGCTACACCTTC	CASSPSGTGKLSYGYTF
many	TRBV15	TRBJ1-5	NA	TGTGCCACCAGTGTCGGTGGGGGGGTTCAGCCCCAGCATTTT	CATSVGGGVQPQHF
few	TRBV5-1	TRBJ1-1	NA	TGCGCCAGCAGCTTGGCCGGGAGCAGGGTCGGAACTGAAGCTTTCTTT	CASSLAGSRVGTEAFF
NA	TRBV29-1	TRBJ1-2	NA	TGCAGCGTGAAGACGGGGATAGCTAACTATGGCTACACCTTC	CSVKTGIANYGYTF
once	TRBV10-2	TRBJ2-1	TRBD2	TGCGCCAGCAGTGAGACCCCCCCCGGGAGGGCTTTCAATGAGCAGTTCTTC	CASSETPPGRAFNEQFF
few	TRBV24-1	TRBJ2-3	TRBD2	TGTGCCACCAGTGACCCCTTAGCGGGGGGCCGGGATACGCAGTATTTT	CATSDPLAGGRDTQYF
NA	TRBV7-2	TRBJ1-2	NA	TGTGCCAGCAGCTTAGAGTTGTTAGGACAGTATGGCTACACCTTC	CASSLELLGQYGYTF
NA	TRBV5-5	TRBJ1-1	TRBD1	TGTGCCAGCAGCTTGGGGCCCGATAGGGGGCGTAAAGCTTTCTTT	CASSLGPDRGRKAFF
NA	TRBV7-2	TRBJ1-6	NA	TGTGCCAGCAGCTTAGTAGTTTCAGGCAATTCACCCCTCCACTTT	CASSLVVSGNSPLHF
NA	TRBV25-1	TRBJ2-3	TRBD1	TGTGCCAGCAGTGAATTGGGACAGATCACAGATACGCAGTATTTT	CASSELGQITDTQYF
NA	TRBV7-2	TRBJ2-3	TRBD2	TGTGCCAGCAGCTCCTCGTTAGCGGGGCCTAGCACAGATACGCAGTATTTT	CASSSSLAGPSTDTQYF
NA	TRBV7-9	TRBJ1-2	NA	TGTGCCAGCAGCCCCCGGGACACTACGACCTTC	CASSPRDTTTF
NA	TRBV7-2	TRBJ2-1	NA	TGTGCCAGCAGCTATCTGCGGGGTAATGAGCAGTTCTTC	CASSYLRGNEQFF
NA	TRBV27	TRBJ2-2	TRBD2	TGTGCCAGCAGTTCACCAGGACTAGCGGGACTCACCGGGGAGCTGTTTTTT	CASSSPGLAGLTGELFF
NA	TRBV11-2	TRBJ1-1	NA	TGTGCCAGCAGCTTAGGGCGGGCAAACACTGAAGCTTTCTTT	CASSLGRANTEAFF
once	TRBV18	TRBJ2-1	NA	TGTGCCAGCTCACCACCGGCGGAGCTAAATGAGCAGTTCTTC	CASSPPAELNEQFF
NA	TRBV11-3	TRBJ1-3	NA	TGTGCCAGCAGCTTGACTCCCCCCACCATATATTTT	CASSLTPPTIYF
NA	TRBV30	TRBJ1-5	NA	TGTGCCTGGAGTGTTGGGGGGGTCAATCAGCCCCAGCATTTT	CAWSVGGVNQPQHF
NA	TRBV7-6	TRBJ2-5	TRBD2	TGTGCCAGCAGTCCCGGGACTAGCGGAGTACCAGGGACCCAGTACTTC	CASSPGTSGVPGTQYF
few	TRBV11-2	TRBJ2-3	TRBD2	TGTGCCAGCAGCTTAGGGCCGGGGGGGACAGATACGCAGTATTTT	CASSLGPGGTDTQYF
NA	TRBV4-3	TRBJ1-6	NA	TGCGCCAGCAGCCAAGATTATCGAGGGCAGCTCGGGCCACCCCTCCACTTT	CASSQDYRGQLGPPLHF
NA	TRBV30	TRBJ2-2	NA	TGTGCCTCCCACAGGGGGGGAAACACCGGGGAGCTGTTTTTT	CASHRGGNTGELFF
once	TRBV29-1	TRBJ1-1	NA	TGCAGCGTAGCCAACACTGAAGCTTTCTTT	CSVANTEAFF
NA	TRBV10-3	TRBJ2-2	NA	TGTGCCATCAGTGAGTGGCAACGTAACACCGGGGAGCTGTTTTTT	CAISEWQRNTGELFF
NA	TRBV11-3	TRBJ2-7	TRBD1	TGTGCCAGCAGCTATGGACAGGGCGCCTACGAGCAGTACTTC	CASSYGQGAYEQYF
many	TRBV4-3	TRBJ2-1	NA	TGCGCCAGCAGCCGGAATTTTGTAGGATTGGGTTCCTGGGGCGAGCAGTTCTTC	CASSRNFVGLGSWGEQFF
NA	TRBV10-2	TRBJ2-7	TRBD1	TGCGCCAGCAGGGGACAGATCTCCTACGAGCAGTACTTC	CASRGQISYEQYF
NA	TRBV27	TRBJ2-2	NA	TGTGCCAGTTCCCGAGCGGGTATCACCGGGGAGCTGTTTTTT	CASSRAGITGELFF
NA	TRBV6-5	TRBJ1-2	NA	TGTGCCAGCAGTTACTCAGGGACGGGAGCTAACTATGGCTACACCTTC	CASSYSGTGANYGYTF